This TCR beta chain was recorded in a study of CD8 T cells in ankylosing spondylitis. General study points: A TCR beta motif of seven or eight highly homologous variants appeared characteristic of ankylosing spondylitis blood. Reportedly, significant enrichment of disease-linked clones occurred in matched ankylosing spondylitis synovial fluid.

The germline V and J ends were trimmed by 3 bases and 10 bases, with 31 bases remaining between them. Germline V gives CDR1 DFQATT, CDR2 SNEGSKA (reference sequence). CDR3 size: 18 residues. This clonotype was seen only a few times. What it recognizes is unknown. A single record per CDR3 protein comes from TCRdb applying MiXCR to the 5' RACE reads. The sample contains 800,000 to 900,000 distinct CDR3 sequences, roughly 10% of which appear only once. Sequencing was carried out using blood, either unsorted or a sorted T cell fraction (not recorded which). The rearrangement links TRBV20-1 to TRBJ1-5; D is unresolved. The TCR comes from a male donor with ankylosing spondylitis. The CDR3 DNA reads TGCAGTGCTAGTGTACCCGGTCTCCTGAGGACCCGGTTAGGACCCCAGCATTTT. It yields the protein CSASVPGLLRTRLGPQHF.